This TCR beta chain was identified during a study of cytomegalovirus exposure and HLA in healthy donors. Points from the study as a whole: Roughly uniform sequencing depth across donors was assumed, possibly incorrectly. Available immune exposure information was restricted to CMV serostatus only.

With 60 Vbeta and 13 Jbeta primers, the PCR was carried out. The repertoire was sequenced with immunoSEQ multiplex PCR; TCRdb's copy has only in-frame clones and lacks some. The listing records fewer than 150,000 clones. A note on this clone: Its antigen is currently unknown.

V lost 1 base, J lost 6 bases, and 6 bases lay in between. This CDR3 comprises 12 residues. CDR1 and CDR2 from the germline V gene are SGHDN and FVKESK. Sequencing input: PBMCs. This chain connects TRBV14 to TRBJ1-2, with D perhaps matching TRBD1 (5 bases). This TCR derives from a man between 18 and 29 years old in good health and CMV-seronegative. The CDR3 DNA sequence: TGTGCCAGCAGCCAAGCAGGGCATGGCTACACCTTC. Protein sequence: CASSQAGHGYTF.